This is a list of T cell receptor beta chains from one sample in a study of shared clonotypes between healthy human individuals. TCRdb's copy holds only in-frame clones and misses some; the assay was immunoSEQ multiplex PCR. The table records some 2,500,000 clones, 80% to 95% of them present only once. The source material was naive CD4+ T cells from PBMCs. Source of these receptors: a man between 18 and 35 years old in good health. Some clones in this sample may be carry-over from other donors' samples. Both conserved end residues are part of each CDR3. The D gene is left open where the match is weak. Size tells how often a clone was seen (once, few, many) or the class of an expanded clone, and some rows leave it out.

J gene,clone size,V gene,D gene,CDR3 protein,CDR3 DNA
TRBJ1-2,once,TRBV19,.,CASSNGGGAYGYTF,TGTGCCAGTAGTAACGGCGGGGGCGCCTATGGCTACACCTTC
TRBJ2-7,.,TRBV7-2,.,CASSPTSPEQYF,TGTGCCAGCAGCCCGACTAGTCCCGAGCAGTACTTC
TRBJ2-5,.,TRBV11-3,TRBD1,CASSPTTGGQETQYF,TGTGCCAGCAGCCCCACGACAGGGGGCCAAGAGACCCAGTACTTC
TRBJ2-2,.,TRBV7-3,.,CASSSHGSGAGELFF,TGTGCCAGCAGCTCCCACGGTAGTGGCGCCGGGGAGCTGTTTTTT
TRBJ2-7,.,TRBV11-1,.,CASSLVRTSYEQYF,TGTGCCAGCAGCTTAGTGAGGACCTCCTACGAGCAGTACTTC
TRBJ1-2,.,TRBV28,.,CASREGGPNYGYTF,TGTGCCAGCAGGGAGGGGGGGCCTAACTATGGCTACACCTTC
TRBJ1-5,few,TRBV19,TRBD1,CASSPHGTGDNQPQHF,TGTGCCAGTAGTCCCCATGGGACAGGGGACAATCAGCCCCAGCATTTT
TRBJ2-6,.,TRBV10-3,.,CAIKGGSGANVLTF,TGTGCCATCAAAGGGGGCTCTGGGGCCAACGTCCTGACTTTC
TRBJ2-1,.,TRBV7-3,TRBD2,CASSLTGTSGTWEQFF,TGTGCCAGCAGCTTAACTGGGACTAGCGGTACATGGGAGCAGTTCTTC
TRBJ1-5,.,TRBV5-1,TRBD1,CASSTGDSGQPQHF,TGCGCCAGCAGCACCGGGGACAGCGGTCAGCCCCAGCATTTT
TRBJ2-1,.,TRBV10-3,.,CAISGVGGNEQFF,TGTGCCATCAGTGGGGTTGGGGGGAATGAGCAGTTCTTC
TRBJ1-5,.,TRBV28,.,CASRGAGQNSNQPQHF,TGTGCCAGCAGGGGGGCTGGGCAAAATAGCAATCAGCCCCAGCATTTT
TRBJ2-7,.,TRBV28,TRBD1,CASRYVGQGINEQYF,TGTGCCAGCAGATATGTGGGACAGGGCATTAACGAGCAGTACTTC
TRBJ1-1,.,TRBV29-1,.,CSVEDSPAAPEAFF,TGCAGCGTTGAAGATTCACCTGCTGCCCCTGAAGCTTTCTTT
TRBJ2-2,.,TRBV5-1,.,CASSPVFNTGELFF,TGCGCCAGCAGCCCGGTTTTTAACACCGGGGAGCTGTTTTTT
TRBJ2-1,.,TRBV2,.,CASSEAEGSYNEQFF,TGTGCCAGCAGTGAAGCCGAAGGCTCCTACAATGAGCAGTTCTTC
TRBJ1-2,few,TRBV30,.,CAWSVYRLGGYTF,TGTGCCTGGAGTGTATACAGGCTGGGGGGCTACACCTTC
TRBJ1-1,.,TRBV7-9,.,CASSLVPANTEAFF,TGTGCCAGCAGCTTAGTCCCGGCGAACACTGAAGCTTTCTTT
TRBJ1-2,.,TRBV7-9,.,CASSLGGTELYGYTF,TGTGCCAGCAGCTTAGGAGGGACGGAGCTATATGGCTACACCTTC
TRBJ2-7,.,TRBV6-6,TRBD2,CAARSGGAATYEQYF,TGTGCCGCCCGGTCCGGGGGGGCTGCAACTTACGAGCAGTACTTC
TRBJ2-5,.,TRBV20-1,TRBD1,CSAGQGKTQYF,TGCAGTGCAGGACAGGGAAAGACCCAGTACTTC
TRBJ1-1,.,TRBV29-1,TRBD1,CSVAGQGRAEAFF,TGCAGCGTTGCGGGACAGGGGCGAGCTGAAGCTTTCTTT
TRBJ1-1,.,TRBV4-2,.,CASSHPGRTEAFF,TGTGCCAGCAGCCATCCCGGGAGAACTGAAGCTTTCTTT
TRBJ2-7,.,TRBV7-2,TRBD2,CASGEGGRYEQYF,TGTGCCAGCGGCGAGGGCGGGAGGTATGAGCAGTACTTC
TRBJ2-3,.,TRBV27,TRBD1,CASSYGQGRTDTQYF,TGTGCCAGCAGTTATGGACAGGGTAGGACAGATACGCAGTATTTT
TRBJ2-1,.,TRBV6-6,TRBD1,CASSLRQGLGNEQFF,TGTGCCAGCAGTCTACGACAGGGTCTGGGGAATGAGCAGTTCTTC
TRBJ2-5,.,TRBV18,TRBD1,CASSPGTGPRETQYF,TGTGCCAGCTCACCAGGGACAGGGCCCAGGGAGACCCAGTACTTC
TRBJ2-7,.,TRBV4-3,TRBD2,CASSQEGGNYEQYF,TGCGCCAGCAGCCAAGAGGGGGGGAACTACGAGCAGTACTTC
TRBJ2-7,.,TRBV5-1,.,CASSLEGRDEQYF,TGCGCCAGCAGCTTGGAGGGTCGGGACGAGCAGTACTTC
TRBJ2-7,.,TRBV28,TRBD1,CASSSPGQGPSSYEQYF,TGTGCCAGCAGTTCCCCCGGACAGGGGCCTAGCTCCTACGAGCAGTACTTC
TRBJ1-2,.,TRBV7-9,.,CASSLDSWGFRSTNYGYTF,TGTGCCAGCAGCTTAGATAGTTGGGGCTTTCGATCGACTAACTATGGCTACACCTTC
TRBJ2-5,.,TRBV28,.,CASSPGGPAETQYF,TGTGCCAGCAGCCCGGGGGGCCCGGCGGAGACCCAGTACTTC
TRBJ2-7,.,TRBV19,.,CASGPGQGRSYEQYF,TGTGCCAGCGGACCCGGGCAGGGCAGGTCCTACGAGCAGTACTTC
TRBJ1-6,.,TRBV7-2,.,CASSLFYSSYNSPLHF,TGTGCCAGCAGCTTATTTTACAGCTCCTATAATTCACCCCTCCACTTT
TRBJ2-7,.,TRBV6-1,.,CASSEVAENYEQYF,TGTGCCAGCAGTGAAGTGGCGGAGAACTACGAGCAGTACTTC
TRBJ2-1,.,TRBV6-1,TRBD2,CASRGLAGASEQFF,TGTGCCAGCAGGGGACTAGCGGGAGCATCTGAGCAGTTCTTC
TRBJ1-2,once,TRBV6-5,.,CASKSTSQGYGYTF,TGTGCCAGCAAGAGTACTAGCCAGGGCTATGGCTACACCTTC
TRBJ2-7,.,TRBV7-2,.,CASSLALRGDEQYF,TGTGCCAGCAGCTTAGCTCTGCGGGGAGACGAGCAGTACTTC
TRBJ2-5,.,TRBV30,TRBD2,CAWNRGRAGEQYF,TGTGCCTGGAACCGCGGGAGGGCCGGGGAGCAGTACTTC
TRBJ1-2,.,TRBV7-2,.,CASSLNREAGNYGYTF,TGTGCCAGCAGCTTGAACAGGGAGGCGGGGAACTATGGCTACACCTTC
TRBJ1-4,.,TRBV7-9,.,CASGRRALEKLFF,TGTGCCAGCGGTCGGAGGGCGTTGGAAAAACTGTTTTTT
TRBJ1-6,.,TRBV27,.,CASSFQFGALHF,TGTGCCAGCAGTTTCCAATTTGGGGCCCTCCACTTT